The 18 T cell receptor beta chains below come from one sample, sequenced in a study of blood T cell repertoires in COVID-19. Here immunoSEQ multiplex PCR was the method, and the copy in TCRdb shows in-frame clones only, minus some. The table lists around 210,000 clones, around 83% of them singletons, with under 15% in the top ten. Sequencing was carried out using peripheral blood. The receptors stem from a human donor in a cohort sampled during active COVID-19.

The V call is TRBV10-2, the J call TRBJ2-3, with D perhaps matching TRBD2 (6 bases). The CDR3 spans 16 residues. V lost 1 base and J lost 1, with 12 bases in between. The germline V gene encodes CDR1 WSHSY and CDR2 SAAADI. The CDR3 sequence is CASSEYAGRGTDTQYF. The CDR3 DNA reads as TGCGCCAGCAGTGAGTACGCGGGGCGCGGCACAGATACGCAGTATTTT.

CDR3 protein: CASSYAGSYNSPLHF. CDR3 nucleotides: TGCGCCAGCAGCTATGCAGGGTCCTATAATTCACCCCTCCACTTT. This sequence joins TRBV5-1 and TRBJ1-6; possibly TRBD1 for D (5 bases). Trimming removed 3 bases from V and 1 base from J, with 8 bases in between. The CDR3 runs 15 residues. Germline CDR1 and CDR2: SGHRS and YFSETQ.

This clone came up a few times. The rearrangement joins TRBV18 to TRBJ2-7; TRBD2 might be the D (5 bases). Deletions cut 2 bases from V and 4 bases from J, with 12 bases between. The CDR3 has 14 residues. The germline CDR1 and CDR2 sequences are KGHSH and LQKENI. CDR3 nucleotides: TGTGCCAGCTCACCAGGCGGACTTCCTTACGAGCAGTACTTC. This encodes CASSPGGLPYEQYF.

The chain carries TRBV27 and TRBJ2-3; D possibly corresponds to TRBD2 (6 bases). Germline-derived CDR1 and CDR2 are MNHEY and SMNVEV (reference sequence). CDR3 length equals 15 residues. Deletions cut 6 bases from V and 4 bases from J, with 17 bases between. The CDR3 region is CASSPAGTLSDTQYF. In DNA form, the CDR3 reads TGTGCCAGCAGCCCGGCGGGGACTCTATCAGATACGCAGTATTTT.

This clone was seen a single time. J is TRBJ1-5 and V is TRBV16, with a weak D call TRBD1 (5 bases). CDR1 and CDR2 from the germline V gene are KGHSY and FQNENV. The CDR3 consists of 16 residues. V gave up 0 bases and J gave up 0 bases, with 9 bases separating them. CDR3 bases: TGTGCCAGCAGCCAATCCCCGACAGCTAGCAATCAGCCCCAGCATTTT. Its translation is CASSQSPTASNQPQHF.

The J gene is TRBJ2-2, the V gene TRBV19; D may be TRBD1 (6 bases). V dropped 5 bases and J dropped 4 bases, with 17 bases sitting between them. CDR3 length: 16 residues. Germline CDR1 reads LNHDA; CDR2 reads SQIVND (reference sequence). The CDR3 sequence is CASSSMTGLITGELFF. CDR3 sequence (DNA): TGTGCCAGTAGTTCCATGACAGGACTCATCACCGGGGAGCTGTTTTTT.

J is TRBJ1-4 and V is TRBV13, with 7 bases fitting TRBD1. CDR1 PRHDT and CDR2 FYEKMQ come from the germline V gene (reference sequence). The CDR3 has 14 residues. V trimming: 3 bases; J trimming: 8 bases; junction bases outside the gene matches: 6. The CDR3 protein is CASSLQGESEKLFF. The CDR3 DNA sequence: TGTGCCAGCAGCTTGCAGGGGGAGAGCGAAAAACTGTTTTTT.

The chain uses TRBV7-9 and TRBJ2-1; the match to TRBD2 covers 10 bases. The CDR3 spans 19 residues. Germline V gene sequence: CDR1 SEHNR, CDR2 FQNEAQ (reference sequence). V trimming: 5 bases; J trimming: 4 bases; junction bases outside the gene matches: 17. CDR3 region: CASSPRLGLGLARYNEQFF. The DNA of the CDR3 is TGTGCCAGCAGCCCAAGGCTGGGGTTGGGACTAGCGCGTTACAATGAGCAGTTCTTC.

The chain links TRBV5-1 to TRBJ2-7; 8 positions agree with TRBD2. The CDR3 totals 14 residues. Germline V CDR1 and CDR2: SGHRS, YFSETQ. V lost 5 bases to trimming and J lost 3 bases; unmatched junction nucleotides: 7. Here the CDR3 DNA reads TGCGCCAGCAGTTTCAGCGGGAGAATCTACGAGCAGTACTTC. Protein sequence: CASSFSGRIYEQYF.

The rearrangement links TRBV27 to TRBJ2-1, with 8 bases aligning to TRBD2. Trimming at V came to 4 bases and at J to 5 bases, leaving 10 bases not matched to a gene. CDR1 is MNHEY, CDR2 SMNVEV, per germline (reference sequence). This CDR3 has 16 amino acids. The CDR3: CASSSPSGLVNNEQFF. In nucleotides, the CDR3 is TGTGCCAGCAGTTCTCCCTCGGGACTAGTGAACAATGAGCAGTTCTTC.

This clone was seen once. V gene TRBV6-6 combines with J gene TRBJ2-2; D is unresolved. Germline V gene data show CDR1 as MNHNY and CDR2 as SVGAGI (reference sequence). This CDR3 comprises 13 residues. The germline V and J ends were trimmed by 6 bases and 6 bases, with 11 bases remaining between them. The CDR3 here is CASRLRNAGELFF. DNA for the CDR3: TGTGCCAGCAGACTTCGAAACGCCGGGGAGCTGTTTTTT.

This clone was seen more than once but under ten times. The chain recombines TRBV19 with TRBJ2-2; 8 positions match TRBD1. Trimming at V came to 6 bases and at J to 4 bases, leaving 4 bases not matched to a gene. Germline-derived CDR1 and CDR2 are LNHDA and SQIVND (reference sequence). The CDR3 is made up of 14 amino acids. CDR3 in amino acids: CASRGDRITGELFF. CDR3 nucleotide sequence: TGTGCCAGTAGGGGGGACAGGATCACCGGGGAGCTGTTTTTT.

As to this clone: Relative to the germline gene, one junction end is altered; a read error may explain this. This sequence joins TRBV7-7 and TRBJ2-3; perhaps TRBD2 as D (5 bases). This CDR3 has 15 amino acids. The germline V gene encodes CDR1 SSHAT and CDR2 FNYEAQ (reference sequence). The CDR3 DNA reads as TGTGCTAGCAGCCCGACTATGTCGAAAACAGATACGCAGTATTTT. Amino acid sequence: CASSPTMSKTDTQYF.

The genes are TRBV27 and TRBJ1-2; possible D gene TRBD1, 5 bases. The germline V and J ends were trimmed by 6 bases and 8 bases, with 16 bases remaining between them. Per germline, CDR1 MNHEY and CDR2 SMNVEV (reference sequence). This CDR3 contains 13 residues. CDR3 amino acids: CASRPLGQRGYTF. The CDR3 DNA sequence: TGTGCCAGCAGGCCCCTCGGACAAAGAGGCTACACCTTC.

The rearrangement links TRBV11-2 to TRBJ2-7; 8 bases align to TRBD1. Per the germline V gene, CDR1 is SGHAT and CDR2 is FQNNGV. This CDR3 has 13 residues. V dropped 2 bases and J dropped 6; count of bases not matched to a gene: 3. DNA for the CDR3: TGTGCCAGCAGCTTAAACGGACAGGGCGAGCAGTACTTC. Its protein product is CASSLNGQGEQYF.

The chain uses TRBV5-1 and TRBJ2-1; D perhaps matches TRBD1 (5 bases). The CDR3 sequence is 14 residues long. The germline V and J ends were trimmed by 5 bases and 5 bases, with 14 bases remaining between them. In germline, CDR1 is SGHRS, CDR2 YFSETQ. CDR3 bases: TGCGCCAGCAGGCCAGGGTCGAGCAACAATGAGCAGTTCTTC. It encodes CASRPGSSNNEQFF.

The chain joins TRBV19 to TRBJ2-3, with a tentative D call TRBD2 (7 bases). The V end was cut by 11 bases, the J end by 6 bases, with 18 bases between. The CDR3 loop spans 13 amino acids. Germline V CDR1 and CDR2: LNHDA, SQIVND (reference sequence). DNA of the CDR3: TGTGCCTCAAAGGGCTGGGGGGGCGATACGCAGTATTTT. This encodes CASKGWGGDTQYF.

J is TRBJ1-5 and V is TRBV28; 8 bases are a match to TRBD1. The CDR3 length is 15 residues. The germline V gene encodes CDR1 MDHEN and CDR2 SYDVKM. Losses at the gene ends were 2 bases for V and 6 bases for J; bases not matched to a gene: 6. The CDR3 DNA reads as TGTGCCAGCAGTTTAGTTACAGGGGGTCGTCAGCCCCAGCATTTT. Amino acid sequence: CASSLVTGGRQPQHF.